A single sample gave rise to the 21 T cell receptor beta chains below, sequenced in a study of cytomegalovirus exposure and HLA in healthy donors. The study ran its PCR with 60 Vbeta and 13 Jbeta primers. Only in-frame clones appear in the TCRdb table, and some are missing; sequencing was by immunoSEQ multiplex PCR. The sample has 97,000 or so clones; about 81% are singletons. The specimen was PBMCs. These receptors were collected from a man aged 40-49 years in good health and CMV-seronegative.

This chain joins TRBV7-8 and TRBJ2-7; D uncertain. Deletions cut 1 base from V and 5 bases from J, with 9 bases between. This CDR3 spans 13 amino acids. The germline V gene encodes CDR1 SGHVS and CDR2 FQNEAQ. CDR3 DNA sequence: TGTGCCAGCAGCTTAGTTAGCATAAACGAGCAGTACTTC. This gives the protein CASSLVSINEQYF.

This chain uses TRBV4-2 with TRBJ2-7, with unresolved D. The CDR3 has 14 amino acids. Germline assignment: CDR1 LGHNA and CDR2 YNFKEQ. The V and J ends lost 0 bases and 2 bases respectively, with 8 bases between them. The CDR3 is CASSQESQTYEQYF. CDR3 nucleotides: TGTGCCAGCAGCCAAGAGTCCCAGACCTACGAGCAGTACTTC.

The table lists this clone with a count of one. The chain links TRBV7-3 to TRBJ2-2; D is unresolved. The CDR3 loop spans 18 amino acids. Trimming left V 1 base short and J 2 bases short, with 17 bases between. From germline, CDR1 is SGHTA and CDR2 FQGTGA. The CDR3 DNA follows: TGTGCCAGCAGCTTAAGTCGGTCCCTACCCTCAAACACCGGGGAGCTGTTTTTT. As protein: CASSLSRSLPSNTGELFF. Drawing the rest from reference TRBV7-3 and TRBJ2-2, the complete variable domain is GAGVSQTPSNKVTEKGKYVELRCDPISGHTALYWYRQSLGQGPEFLIYFQGTGAADDSGLPNDRFFAVRPEGSVSTLKIQRTERGDSAVYLCASSLSRSLPSNTGELFFGEGSRLTVL.

The chain employs TRBV14 and TRBJ1-3; D might be TRBD1 (5 bases). CDR3 length: 15 residues. Trimming pared 4 bases from V and 1 base from J, leaving 11 bases between. Germline lookup yields CDR1 SGHDN and CDR2 FVKESK. The CDR3 reads CASSLTRVSGNTIYF. DNA for the CDR3: TGTGCCAGCAGCCTCACCAGGGTATCTGGAAACACCATATATTTT.

The rearrangement links TRBV7-2 to TRBJ2-5; 8 bases match TRBD2. This CDR3 comprises 15 residues. Germline CDR1 SGHTA, CDR2 FQGNSA. With 1 base clipped from V and 7 bases from J, the junction kept 8 bases outside the gene matches. CDR3 residues: CASSLERGGLGTQYF. In DNA form, the CDR3 reads TGTGCCAGCAGCTTAGAACGGGGGGGCTTGGGGACCCAGTACTTC.

In its sample, this clone was seen a few times. This chain links TRBV30 with TRBJ1-1, with D unresolved. From germline, CDR1 is GTSNPN and CDR2 SVGIG (reference sequence). CDR3 length equals 14 residues. Trimming took 0 bases from V and 2 from J, leaving 10 bases between them. The CDR3 protein is CAWSVLGTNTEAFF. In DNA, the CDR3 is TGTGCCTGGAGTGTTTTGGGCACCAACACTGAAGCTTTCTTT.

This chain connects TRBV27 to TRBJ2-7; TRBD1 matches 9 bases. Germline V gene sequence: CDR1 MNHEY, CDR2 SMNVEV (reference sequence). The CDR3 runs to 15 residues. Trimming removed 6 bases from V and 1 base from J; junction bases left unmatched: 7. The CDR3 DNA reads as TGTGCCAGCAGGACCGGGACAGGGTCGTCCTACGAGCAGTACTTC. As protein: CASRTGTGSSYEQYF.

The V gene is TRBV2, the J gene TRBJ2-3; 11 positions match TRBD2. V was pared by 5 bases and J by 0 bases, with 10 bases of the junction left unmatched. The CDR3 has 18 residues. Germline values: CDR1 SNHLY, CDR2 FYNNEI. CDR3 sequence reads: CASSLLAGDTPSTDTQYF. Written as DNA, the CDR3 is TGTGCCAGCAGTTTACTAGCGGGGGACACGCCGAGCACAGATACGCAGTATTTT. The full variable domain, its missing parts supplied by reference TRBV2 and TRBJ2-3, is EPEVTQTPSHQVTQMGQEVILRCVPISNHLYFYWYRQILGQKVEFLVSFYNNEISEKSEIFDDQFSVERPDGSNFTLKIRSTKLEDSAMYFCASSLLAGDTPSTDTQYFGPGTRLTVL.

This clone appeared a few times. The chain is built from TRBV2 and TRBJ1-5; D gene ambiguous. The CDR3 has 16 amino acids. V gave up 4 bases and J gave up 0 bases, with 13 bases separating them. The germline V gene has CDR1 SNHLY and CDR2 FYNNEI. CDR3: CASSAVYTDSNQPQHF. CDR3 coding DNA: TGTGCCAGCAGTGCGGTGTATACAGATAGCAATCAGCCCCAGCATTTT.

Of note for this clone: No conserved phenylalanine or tryptophan ends this CDR3, so it is likely a read error. J is TRBJ1-6 and V is TRBV6-6; D gene ambiguous. Between the trimmed V and J ends, which lost 7 bases and 0 bases, there was a span of 10 bases. Germline lookup yields CDR1 MNHNY and CDR2 SVGAGI (reference sequence). This CDR3 spans 15 amino acids. The CDR3 DNA reads as TGTGCCAGCATTGAGGGAGACTCCTATAATTCACCCCTCCACCTT. Translating gives CASIEGDSYNSPLHL.

Only one count was recorded for this clone. The chain combines TRBV4-3 with TRBJ1-4, with D uncertain. The length of the CDR3 is 15 residues. The germline gives CDR1 LGHNA, CDR2 YSLEER. V shed 1 base and J shed 7 bases, with 13 bases lying between them. CDR3 sequence (DNA): TGCGCCAGCAGCCAAGCTAGTTCCGGGTCTGAAAAACTGTTTTTT. Translation gives CASSQASSGSEKLFF.

This clone has only a few counts. This chain uses TRBV5-8 with TRBJ2-1; 11 bases align to TRBD1. The CDR3 has 16 amino acids. V was clipped by 5 bases and J by 5 bases; unmatched bases: 9. Germline lookup yields CDR1 SGHTS and CDR2 YDEGEE. CDR3 amino acids: CASRTGQGEFHNEQFF. The CDR3 coding sequence is TGTGCCAGCAGGACGGGACAGGGGGAATTTCACAATGAGCAGTTCTTC.

In DNA form, the CDR3 reads TGTGCCAGCGGAGGACAGGGCCCCATTCAGTACTTC. This sequence encodes CASGGQGPIQYF. The rearrangement uses TRBV9 and TRBJ2-4, with 8 bases aligning to TRBD1. Trimming took 7 bases from V and 9 from J; bases not matched to a gene: 6. Germline CDR1 SGDLS, CDR2 YYNGEE. CDR3 length: 12 amino acids.

The chain carries TRBV5-1 and TRBJ1-2; D is perhaps TRBD1 (6 bases). The CDR3 contains 12 residues. Germline V gene data show CDR1 as SGHRS and CDR2 as YFSETQ. V dropped 4 bases and J dropped 8 bases, with 12 bases sitting between them. CDR3 sequence reads: CASSPGTNGYTF. CDR3 DNA: TGCGCCAGCAGCCCAGGGACAAACGGCTACACCTTC.

V gene TRBV19 combines with J gene TRBJ2-5; 11 positions agree with TRBD2. From germline, CDR1 is LNHDA and CDR2 SQIVND (reference sequence). The CDR3 extends over 15 amino acids. V trimming: 5 bases; J trimming: 5 bases; junction bases outside the gene matches: 7. The CDR3: CASSLTSGVGETQYF. CDR3 nucleotide sequence: TGTGCCAGTAGTCTGACTAGCGGGGTGGGTGAGACCCAGTACTTC.

The chain carries TRBV7-3 and TRBJ2-1; 10 bases are shared with TRBD2. CDR1 SGHTA and CDR2 FQGTGA come from the germline V gene. V gave up 5 bases and J gave up 5 bases; unmatched junction bases: 6. This CDR3 contains 15 residues. CDR3 residues: CASSPGLAGDNEQFF. In DNA, the CDR3 is TGTGCCAGCAGCCCCGGGCTAGCGGGGGACAATGAGCAGTTCTTC.

The CDR3 reads CASSTDISYGYTF. CDR3 sequence (DNA): TGTGCCAGCAGTACCGACATCTCCTATGGCTACACCTTC. The rearrangement uses TRBV27 and TRBJ1-2; D gene ambiguous. Germline V gene lookup returns CDR1 MNHEY and CDR2 SMNVEV (reference sequence). The CDR3 runs to 13 residues. Trimming pared 5 bases from V and 4 bases from J, leaving 11 bases between.

J is TRBJ2-7 and V is TRBV5-1; D not certain. V was clipped by 0 bases and J by 4 bases, with 8 bases between them. Germline V gene sequence: CDR1 SGHRS, CDR2 YFSETQ. This CDR3 is 13 amino acids long. This CDR3 reads CASSLDSPYEQYF. CDR3 sequence (DNA): TGCGCCAGCAGCTTGGACTCTCCTTACGAGCAGTACTTC.

J is TRBJ2-5 and V is TRBV11-3, with a weak D call TRBD1 (6 bases). Gene TRBJ2-7 matches the end of the DNA better, so the J call may be wrong. Germline CDR1 is SGHNT and CDR2 is YENEEA. This CDR3 contains 13 residues. The CDR3 sequence: CASSLQGSFEQYF. The CDR3 nucleotides are TGTGCCAGCAGTTTACAGGGTTCTTTCGAGCAGTACTTC.

This clone was seen only a few times. This chain uses TRBV10-3 with TRBJ1-5; 8 bases fit TRBD1. Losses at the gene ends were 4 bases for V and 5 bases for J; bases not matched to a gene: 7. The CDR3 length is 15 residues. Germline V gene lookup returns CDR1 ENHRY and CDR2 SYGVKD. The CDR3 sequence: CAISGPDRVDQPQHF. The CDR3 DNA reads as TGTGCCATCAGTGGGCCGGACAGGGTCGATCAGCCCCAGCATTTT.

The chain joins TRBV5-1 to TRBJ2-5; unclear D gene. Germline values: CDR1 SGHRS, CDR2 YFSETQ. The CDR3 consists of 14 residues. The V and J ends lost 0 bases and 5 bases respectively, with 11 bases between them. The CDR3, as DNA: TGCGCCAGCAGCTTGGCCTCGTCCCGGGAGACCCAGTACTTC. Translated, it gives CASSLASSRETQYF.